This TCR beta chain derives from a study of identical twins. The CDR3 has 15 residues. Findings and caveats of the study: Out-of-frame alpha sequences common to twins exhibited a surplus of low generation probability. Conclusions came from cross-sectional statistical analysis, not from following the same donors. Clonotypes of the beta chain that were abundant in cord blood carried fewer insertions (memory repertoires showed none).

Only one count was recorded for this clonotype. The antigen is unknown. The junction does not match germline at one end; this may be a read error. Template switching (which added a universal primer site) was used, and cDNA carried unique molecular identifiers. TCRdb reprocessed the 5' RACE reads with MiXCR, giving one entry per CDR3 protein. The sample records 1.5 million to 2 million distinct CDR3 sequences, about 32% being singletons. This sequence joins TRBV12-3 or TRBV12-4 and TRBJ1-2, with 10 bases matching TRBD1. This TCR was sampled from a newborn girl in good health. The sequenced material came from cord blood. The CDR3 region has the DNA TGTGCCAGCAGTTTAACCCCGGGACAGGGGACGGGCTGCACCTTC. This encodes CASSLTPGQGTGCTF.